The rows below give T cell receptor beta chains drawn from one sample of a study of cytomegalovirus exposure and HLA in healthy donors. The protocol was immunoSEQ multiplex PCR, while the TCRdb copy is restricted to in-frame clones and leaves out a portion. In the table there are about 130,000 clones, about 80% of which are singletons. Material: PBMCs. These receptors were collected from a man younger than 45 in good health and CMV-seronegative. Both conserved end residues are part of each CDR3. D genes are given only for firm matches. Clone size is stated in some rows and not others, as once, few, many or a class when expanded.

j_call | clone_size | d_call | v_call | cdr3_nt | cdr3_aa
TRBJ1-1 | - | TRBD1 | TRBV7-2 | TGTGCCAGCAGCCCGACAGGGGGCTGGGCTGAAGCTTTCTTT | CASSPTGGWAEAFF
TRBJ2-7 | once | TRBD1 | TRBV7-9 | TGTGCCAGCAGCTTATTTTCGGGACAGGGAGAGTCTTACTTC | CASSLFSGQGESYF
TRBJ2-2 | once | TRBD2 | TRBV6-1 | TGTGCCAGCAGTGAAGCGGGGGGGGGTGGGGAGCTGTTTTTT | CASSEAGGGGELFF
TRBJ1-5 | - | - | TRBV25-1 | TGTGCCAGCAGTGCGGGGAGGGTCAATCAGCCCCAGCATTTT | CASSAGRVNQPQHF
TRBJ1-2 | - | TRBD1 | TRBV6-5 | TGTGCCAGCAGTCAGCCTACGACAGGGAGCCTCGGCTACACCTTC | CASSQPTTGSLGYTF
TRBJ2-1 | once | - | TRBV7-9 | TGTGCCAGCAGCTCCCGGGGAAGCTCCTACAATGAGCAGTTCTTC | CASSSRGSSYNEQFF
TRBJ2-7 | - | TRBD1 | TRBV28 | TGTGCCAGCAGTTCGGGACAGACCTACGAGCAGTACTTC | CASSSGQTYEQYF
TRBJ1-5 | - | - | TRBV4-1 | TGCGCCAGCAGTCAAGGAGGGCAGCCCCAGCATTTT | CASSQGGQPQHF
TRBJ2-5 | - | TRBD2 | TRBV7-8 | TGTGCCAGCAGCTTGTCAACTAGCGGGAGAGATGAGACCCAGTACTTC | CASSLSTSGRDETQYF
TRBJ2-7 | - | - | TRBV6-5 | TGTGCCAGCAGTTACGACGGCAGACTGGGTAACGAGCAGTACTTC | CASSYDGRLGNEQYF
TRBJ2-3 | - | TRBD2 | TRBV4-2 | TGTGCCAGCAGCCGGACTAGCGGAATCTCCGATACGCAGTATTTT | CASSRTSGISDTQYF
TRBJ1-5 | - | - | TRBV19 | TGTGCCAGTACCAGACAGATCGATAGCAATCAGCCCCAGCATTTT | CASTRQIDSNQPQHF
TRBJ1-2 | - | - | TRBV11-2 | TGTGCCAGCAGCTTAGCACCGCGGGGCTACACCTTC | CASSLAPRGYTF
TRBJ2-7 | few | TRBD2 | TRBV10-2 | TGCGCCAGCAGTGCCGGGAGGGCCAAAGGCTACGAGCAGTACTTC | CASSAGRAKGYEQYF
TRBJ1-1 | - | - | TRBV28 | TGTGCCAGCAGGGGAAACAGGGATGAAGCTTTCTTT | CASRGNRDEAFF
TRBJ1-1 | - | - | TRBV30 | TGTGCCTGGACGGGAGCGGACACTGAAGCTTTCTTT | CAWTGADTEAFF
TRBJ1-4 | - | - | TRBV7-6 | TGTGCCAGCAGCCGGCGACGGGAGAAACTGTTTTTT | CASSRRREKLFF
TRBJ2-1 | - | - | TRBV11-2 | TGTGCCAGCAGCGGGGGGGCGGAGTACTACAATGAGCAGTTCTTC | CASSGGAEYYNEQFF
TRBJ2-3 | - | TRBD1 | TRBV7-9 | TGTGCCAGCAGCTTAGCGACAGGGGGCGCAGGGACGCAGTATTTT | CASSLATGGAGTQYF
TRBJ2-5 | - | - | TRBV5-4 | TGTGCCAGCAGCATGCGGGAGACCCAGTACTTC | CASSMRETQYF
TRBJ1-2 | - | - | TRBV7-2 | TGTGCCAGCAGCTCGGGGACATATGTGGGGTATGGCTACACCTTC | CASSSGTYVGYGYTF
TRBJ2-5 | - | TRBD2 | TRBV7-6 | TGTGCCAGCAGCTGGACTAGCGGGAGCCAAGAGACCCAGTACTTC | CASSWTSGSQETQYF
TRBJ2-2 | - | - | TRBV10-2 | TGCGCCAGCAGCTCTAGGATGAGGGAGCTGTTTTTT | CASSSRMRELFF
TRBJ1-5 | - | - | TRBV7-2 | TGTGCCAGCAGCGTAAATAATCAGCCCCAGCATTTT | CASSVNNQPQHF
TRBJ2-7 | once | TRBD1 | TRBV30 | TGTGCCTTGACAGGGGGCCTAAGCTCCTACGAGCAGTACTTC | CALTGGLSSYEQYF
TRBJ1-2 | few | TRBD1 | TRBV5-1 | TGCGCCAGCAGCCAGGGACAGGAGGGGTACACCTTC | CASSQGQEGYTF
TRBJ1-1 | - | - | TRBV4-3 | TGCGCCAGCAGCCCGGTGGCAGGCTTCACTGAAGCTTTCTTT | CASSPVAGFTEAFF
TRBJ2-5 | once | - | TRBV30 | TGTGCCTGGACCCCTGGACGGGAAGCGGGCCCTGAAGAGACCCAGTACTTC | CAWTPGREAGPEETQYF
TRBJ1-5 | - | TRBD1 | TRBV19 | TGTGCCAGTAGCGGACAGGCCTGGCCACTTACTTATAGCAATCAGCCCCAGCATTTT | CASSGQAWPLTYSNQPQHF
TRBJ2-1 | - | - | TRBV27 | TGTGCCAGCAGTTTACAGGACTACTACAATGAGCAGTTCTTC | CASSLQDYYNEQFF
TRBJ2-1 | - | TRBD2 | TRBV7-2 | TGTGCCAGCAGTCTGGCCGCGGGAGGAGGTAATGAGCAGTTCTTC | CASSLAAGGGNEQFF
TRBJ2-1 | - | - | TRBV7-2 | TGTGCCAGCAGCTTAGGGGTCTCCAGCGGGCGGTTCTTC | CASSLGVSSGRFF
TRBJ1-1 | once | TRBD1 | TRBV19 | TGTGCCAGTATTCGGACAGGGAACACTGAAGCTTTCTTT | CASIRTGNTEAFF
TRBJ2-3 | - | - | TRBV4-2 | TGTGCCAGCAGCCAAGGCCTCCAGAGCGGGCAGTATTTT | CASSQGLQSGQYF
TRBJ1-1 | few | - | TRBV19 | TGTGCCACAAACAAGGGGGTACTGAACACTGAAGCTTTCTTT | CATNKGVLNTEAFF
TRBJ1-2 | - | - | TRBV7-2 | TGTGCCAGCAGCTCATTCGGACTAAACTATGGCTACACCTTC | CASSSFGLNYGYTF
TRBJ2-5 | once | - | TRBV27 | TGTGCCAGCAGTTTCGGGGTTCTGGAGACCCAGTACTTC | CASSFGVLETQYF
TRBJ1-1 | - | - | TRBV11-2 | TGTGCCAGCAGCTTAGTATTCACCGGGAACACTGAAGCTTTCTTT | CASSLVFTGNTEAFF
TRBJ2-1 | - | - | TRBV27 | TGTGCCGCGCGGGGAAGCTCCTACAATGAGCAGTTCTTC | CAARGSSYNEQFF
TRBJ2-5 | - | TRBD2 | TRBV27 | TGTGCCAGCAGTTTTGGTAGCGGGATGAAAGAGACCCAGTACTTC | CASSFGSGMKETQYF
TRBJ2-1 | - | - | TRBV2 | TGTGCCAGCTTTACTATAGGCACGAGCTCCTACAATGAGCAGTTCTTC | CASFTIGTSSYNEQFF
TRBJ2-7 | - | TRBD2 | TRBV28 | TGTGCCAGCACCATAGCGGGAGAACTCTTCTACGAGCAGTACTTC | CASTIAGELFYEQYF
TRBJ2-1 | - | TRBD1 | TRBV12-5 | TGTGCTAGTGGTTTGGGACAGGGCTACAATGAGCAGTTCTTC | CASGLGQGYNEQFF
TRBJ1-5 | - | - | TRBV5-1 | TGCGCCAGCAGCTTACAGGGAAATCAGCCCCAGCATTTT | CASSLQGNQPQHF
TRBJ1-1 | - | - | TRBV2 | TGTGCCAGCGCCCGGTTAAGCACTGAAGCTTTCTTT | CASARLSTEAFF
TRBJ1-5 | - | - | TRBV15 | TGTGCCACCAGCAGAGATGAGGCCCACAATCAGCCCCAGCATTTT | CATSRDEAHNQPQHF
TRBJ1-1 | - | - | TRBV21-1 | TGTGCCAGCAGTGAGTGTGGGCTACAGATTGCTGAAGCTTTCTTT | CASSECGLQIAEAFF
TRBJ2-7 | - | TRBD1 | TRBV5-6 | TGTGCCAGCACCACGCCGGGCAGGGGGTCCTACGAGCAGTACTTC | CASTTPGRGSYEQYF